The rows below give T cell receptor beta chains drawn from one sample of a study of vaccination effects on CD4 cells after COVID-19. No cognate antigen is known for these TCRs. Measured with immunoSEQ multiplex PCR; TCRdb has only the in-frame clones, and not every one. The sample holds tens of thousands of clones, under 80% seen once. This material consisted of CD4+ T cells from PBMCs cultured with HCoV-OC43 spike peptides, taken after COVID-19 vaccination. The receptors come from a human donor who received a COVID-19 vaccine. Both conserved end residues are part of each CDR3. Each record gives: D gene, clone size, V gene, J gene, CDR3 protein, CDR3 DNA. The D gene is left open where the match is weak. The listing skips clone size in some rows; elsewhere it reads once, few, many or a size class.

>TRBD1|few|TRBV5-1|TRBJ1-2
CASSGVGQGAYGYTF
TGCGCCAGCAGCGGGGTAGGACAGGGCGCCTATGGCTACACCTTC
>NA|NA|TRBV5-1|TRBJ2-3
CASSFGAGGDTQYF
TGCGCCAGCAGCTTTGGAGCGGGCGGAGATACGCAGTATTTT
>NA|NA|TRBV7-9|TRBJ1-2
CASSRDGNYGYTF
TGTGCCAGCAGCCGGGACGGGAACTATGGCTACACCTTC
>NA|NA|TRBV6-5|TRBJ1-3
CASSYKAAGNTIYF
TGTGCCAGCAGTTATAAGGCGGCGGGAAACACCATATATTTT
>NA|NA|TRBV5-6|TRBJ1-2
CASSLVGSPNYGYTF
TGTGCCAGCAGCTTGGTCGGGAGTCCTAACTATGGCTACACCTTC
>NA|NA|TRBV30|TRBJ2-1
CACTTLIEQFF
TGTGCCTGTACCACCCTGATTGAGCAGTTCTTC
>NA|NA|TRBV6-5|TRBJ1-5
CATHPPDTDQPQHF
TGTGCCACCCACCCCCCGGACACCGACCAGCCCCAGCATTTT
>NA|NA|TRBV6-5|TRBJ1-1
CASSKQRNTEAFF
TGTGCCAGCAGTAAACAGAGAAACACTGAAGCTTTCTTT
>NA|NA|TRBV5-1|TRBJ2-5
CASRGAGEETQYF
TGCGCCAGCAGGGGGGCCGGGGAAGAGACCCAGTACTTC
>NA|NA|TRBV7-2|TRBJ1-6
CASSPPFDSNSPLHF
TGTGCCAGCAGCCCCCCGTTTGACAGCAATTCACCCCTCCACTTT
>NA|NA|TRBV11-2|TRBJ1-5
CASSLDPGSQPQHF
TGTGCCAGCAGCTTAGATCCAGGGTCTCAGCCCCAGCATTTT
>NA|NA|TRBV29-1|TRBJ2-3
CSVQITRTDTQYF
TGCAGCGTCCAAATTACCCGCACAGATACGCAGTATTTT
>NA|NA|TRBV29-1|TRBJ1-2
CSVEDLPPINYGYTF
TGCAGCGTTGAAGATCTTCCACCAATTAACTATGGCTACACCTTC
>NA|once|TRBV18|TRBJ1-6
CASSSQGNPYNSPLHF
TGTGCCAGCTCCAGCCAGGGGAACCCCTATAATTCACCCCTCCACTTT
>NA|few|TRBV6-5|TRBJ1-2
CASSYSGRGYTF
TGTGCCAGCAGTTACTCGGGACGAGGCTACACCTTC
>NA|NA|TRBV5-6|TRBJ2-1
CASSPTSYNEQFF
TGTGCCAGCAGCCCCACCTCCTACAATGAGCAGTTCTTC
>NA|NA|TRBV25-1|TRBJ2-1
CASSDPPSEQFF
TGTGCCAGCAGTGACCCACCGAGTGAGCAGTTCTTC
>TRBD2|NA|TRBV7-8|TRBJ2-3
CASRDPPGGLTDTQYF
TGTGCCAGCAGAGACCCACCGGGGGGTCTTACAGATACGCAGTATTTT
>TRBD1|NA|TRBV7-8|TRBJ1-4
CASSQAQGRLNEKLFF
TGTGCCAGCAGCCAAGCACAGGGGCGCCTCAATGAAAAACTGTTTTTT
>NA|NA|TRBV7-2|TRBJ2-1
CASSTFPGSVYGEQFF
TGTGCCAGCAGCACCTTCCCGGGTTCCGTCTATGGTGAGCAGTTCTTC
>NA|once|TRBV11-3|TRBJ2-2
CASSLAGGAKNTGELFF
TGTGCCAGCAGCTTAGCCGGCGGGGCGAAGAACACCGGGGAGCTGTTTTTT
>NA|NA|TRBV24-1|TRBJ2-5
CATEHAASVYF
TGTGCCACAGAGCACGCGGCCTCGGTGTACTTC
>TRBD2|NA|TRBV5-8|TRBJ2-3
CASPIMTSGFGDGTDTQYF
TGTGCCAGCCCCATAATGACTAGCGGATTTGGGGACGGGACAGATACGCAGTATTTT
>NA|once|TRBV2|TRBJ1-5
CASSTPGHRSNQPQHF
TGTGCCAGCAGTACTCCGGGACACCGTAGCAATCAGCCCCAGCATTTT
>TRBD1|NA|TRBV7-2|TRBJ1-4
CASSSQGPGGGEKLFF
TGTGCCAGCAGCTCCCAAGGGCCAGGGGGAGGAGAAAAACTGTTTTTT
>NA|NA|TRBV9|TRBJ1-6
CASSRGQGPPGDSPLHF
TGTGCCAGCAGCCGAGGGCAGGGCCCTCCCGGGGATTCACCCCTCCACTTT
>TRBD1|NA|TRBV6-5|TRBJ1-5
CASSIRQGVYQPQHF
TGTGCCAGCAGTATCCGGCAGGGGGTTTATCAGCCCCAGCATTTT